This is a list of T cell receptor beta chains from one sample in a study of T cell responses to AZD1222 COVID-19 vaccine. Profiled with immunoSEQ multiplex PCR; TCRdb holds only in-frame clones, not every one. The repertoire holds 95,000 to 150,000 clones, with more than 85% as singletons. The sample in question was peripheral blood, obtained 28 days after the second AZD1222 dose. These TCRs come from an adult who received the AZD1222 COVID-19 vaccine. Both conserved end residues are trimmed from each CDR3. Expanded clones are given a class, and other clones once, few, many or no size at all.

CDR3aa	j_gene	v_gene	abundance
ASSQAYRDEQY	TRBJ2-7	TRBV3-1/TRBV3-2	-
ASTKGSLSNQPQH	TRBJ1-5	TRBV19	-
ASTGTGSNQPQH	TRBJ1-5	TRBV2	-
ASSGMTGTNSPLH	TRBJ1-6	TRBV5-1	few
ATSDLRSLAGGTDTQY	TRBJ2-3	TRBV24-1	-
ASSYSSTSGANVLT	TRBJ2-6	TRBV6-2/TRBV6-3	-
ASSIWAHQPQH	TRBJ1-5	TRBV19	few
ASTRGAPYNEQF	TRBJ2-1	TRBV9	few
ASSLRGTASYNEQF	TRBJ2-1	TRBV7-2	-
AWSRTGLYEQY	TRBJ2-7	TRBV30	once
ASSESSYNSPLH	TRBJ1-6	TRBV25-1	-
ASSLDGPSPLH	TRBJ1-6	TRBV7-3	-
ASSLDRGNTEAF	TRBJ1-1	TRBV13	-
ASSPPGGSETQY	TRBJ2-5	TRBV7-9	-
ASSYATGGAYGYT	TRBJ1-2	TRBV6-5	-
AKETGQGDTGELF	TRBJ2-2	TRBV30	few
ATSVAPGQQNIQY	TRBJ2-4	TRBV24-1	once
ASSYLGPQEAF	TRBJ1-1	TRBV6-5	-
ASSGLRTVTNYGYT	TRBJ1-2	TRBV9	-
ASSQDVTDSEAF	TRBJ1-1	TRBV4-3	-